Detailed here is one T cell receptor (beta chain). This sample is part of a study of blood T cell repertoires in COVID-19. Study context: The United States, Italy and Spain provided the acute and convalescent COVID-19 samples. Sample material is recorded as cDNA or gDNA derived from T cells, B-cell-depleted T cells, or PBMCs.

Original analysis: Reference gene primer amplification yielded estimated nucleated cell counts. This table comes from immunoSEQ multiplex PCR, and its TCRdb copy is limited to in-frame clones, with some not included. The V and J calls and the clone size are those of that table, but D and trimming were determined from the DNA. The sample lists 16,000 or so clones, 70% to 90% seen once, with about an eighth in the top ten. The CDR3 contains 14 residues. Trimming removed 3 bases from V and 1 base from J, with 7 bases in between. Germline V lookup: CDR1 KGHSH, CDR2 LQKENI. This receptor was obtained from a human donor in a cohort sampled during active COVID-19. V usage is TRBV18 and J usage is TRBJ2-4; D gene unclear. The source material was peripheral blood. CDR3 region: CASSPDMAKNIQYF. The CDR3 DNA reads as TGTGCCAGCTCACCCGACATGGCCAAAAACATTCAGTACTTC.